The rows below give T cell receptor beta chains drawn from one sample of a study of blood T cell repertoires in COVID-19. Only in-frame clones appear in the TCRdb table, and some are missing; sequencing was by immunoSEQ multiplex PCR. The sample records some 120,000 clones, about four fifths being singletons. Source material: peripheral blood. The origin of the receptors is an older man with active or convalescent COVID-19. Both conserved end residues are part of each CDR3. The order of the fields is clone size, D gene, J gene, V gene, CDR3 DNA, CDR3 protein. D genes are given only for firm matches. Only some rows state a clone size, as once, few, many or a class for expanded clones.

abundance: -
d_gene: -
j_gene: TRBJ1-4
v_gene: TRBV14
CDR3nt: TGTGCCAGCAGCCGAGGACTTAATGAAAAACTGTTTTTT
CDR3aa: CASSRGLNEKLFF

abundance: -
d_gene: -
j_gene: TRBJ1-2
v_gene: TRBV3-1/TRBV3-2
CDR3nt: TGTGCCAGCAGCTCCAGGTTGGGCTATGGCTACACCTTC
CDR3aa: CASSSRLGYGYTF

abundance: -
d_gene: TRBD1
j_gene: TRBJ1-1
v_gene: TRBV11-2
CDR3nt: TGTGCCAGCAGCTTAGGGACAGGGACGACTGAAGCTTTCTTT
CDR3aa: CASSLGTGTTEAFF

abundance: -
d_gene: TRBD1
j_gene: TRBJ2-1
v_gene: TRBV7-2
CDR3nt: TGTGCCAGCAGCCTCAGGGGGCTATATGAGCAGTTCTTC
CDR3aa: CASSLRGLYEQFF

abundance: -
d_gene: TRBD1
j_gene: TRBJ1-3
v_gene: TRBV7-8
CDR3nt: TGTGCCAGCAGCTTAGCAGGGGGCTGGGGAACTGGAAACACCATATATTTT
CDR3aa: CASSLAGGWGTGNTIYF

abundance: -
d_gene: TRBD1
j_gene: TRBJ1-2
v_gene: TRBV6-5
CDR3nt: TGTGCCAGCAGTAACCCGGGACAGGGGACCTATGGCTACACCTTC
CDR3aa: CASSNPGQGTYGYTF

abundance: -
d_gene: TRBD2
j_gene: TRBJ2-5
v_gene: TRBV18
CDR3nt: TGTGCCAGCTCACCACCGGTCACTAGCGGGGGACGGACCCAGTACTTC
CDR3aa: CASSPPVTSGGRTQYF

abundance: -
d_gene: -
j_gene: TRBJ1-5
v_gene: TRBV15
CDR3nt: TGTGCCACCAGCAGAGATCGCACAGGCAATCAGCCCCAGCATTTT
CDR3aa: CATSRDRTGNQPQHF

abundance: once
d_gene: TRBD1
j_gene: TRBJ1-6
v_gene: TRBV10-3
CDR3nt: TGTGCCATCAGTGAGAGCGCCATGACAGGGGCTTCACCCCTCCACTTT
CDR3aa: CAISESAMTGASPLHF

abundance: -
d_gene: TRBD1
j_gene: TRBJ1-2
v_gene: TRBV25-1
CDR3nt: TGTGCCAGCAGGAGGGACAGGGAGGGACACTATGGCTACACCTTC
CDR3aa: CASRRDREGHYGYTF

abundance: -
d_gene: -
j_gene: TRBJ1-2
v_gene: TRBV9
CDR3nt: TGTGCCAGCAGCGTAGCGTTGGGGCATGGCTACACCTTC
CDR3aa: CASSVALGHGYTF

abundance: -
d_gene: TRBD1
j_gene: TRBJ1-1
v_gene: TRBV5-4
CDR3nt: TGTGCCAGCAGCACCGGGACAGGGATTGCAAACACTGAAGCTTTCTTT
CDR3aa: CASSTGTGIANTEAFF

abundance: few
d_gene: -
j_gene: TRBJ1-1
v_gene: TRBV19
CDR3nt: TGTGCCAGTAGTATACAGCGGAACACTGAAGCTTTCTTT
CDR3aa: CASSIQRNTEAFF

abundance: -
d_gene: -
j_gene: TRBJ1-1
v_gene: TRBV7-8
CDR3nt: TGTGCCAGCAGCTTAGGGGGGGTGCGTGAAGCTTTCTTT
CDR3aa: CASSLGGVREAFF

abundance: -
d_gene: -
j_gene: TRBJ1-1
v_gene: TRBV4-1
CDR3nt: TGCGCCAGCAGCCAAGGGCAGGGCGCTACTGAAGCTTTCTTT
CDR3aa: CASSQGQGATEAFF

abundance: -
d_gene: TRBD1
j_gene: TRBJ1-2
v_gene: TRBV10-2
CDR3nt: TGCGCCAGCAGCCGGGACAGGGATAATGGCTACACCTTC
CDR3aa: CASSRDRDNGYTF